The 22 T cell receptor beta chains presented below share a single source sample, sequenced in a study of T cells expressing NK-cell markers. TCRdb re-called the 5' RACE reads, yielding one record per CDR3 amino acid sequence without DNA. The sample has 300,000 to 450,000 distinct CDR3 sequences, and its top ten clones hold around 5.2%. The specimen sequenced was blood T cells: a sorted CD56 or NKG2C T cell subset, CD4+ or CD8+ T cells, or bulk PBMC T cells (not recorded which). These receptors were collected from a man between 18 and 69 years old in good health.

The J gene is TRBJ1-3, the V gene TRBV7-3. The V gene's germline CDR1 is SGHTA and CDR2 FQGTGA. The CDR3 has 15 residues. The CDR3 reads CASSLTGKPGNTIYF.

The V gene is TRBV5-6, the J gene TRBJ1-4; with no DNA, the TCRdb D assignment of TRBD1 cannot be verified. CDR3 length: 14 amino acids. Germline values: CDR1 SGHDT, CDR2 YYEEEE. CDR3 in amino acids: CASSIIDRNEKLFF.

The chain combines TRBV9 with TRBJ2-5; TCRdb returns TRBD2, unconfirmable since there is no DNA. Germline CDR1 is SGDLS and CDR2 is YYNGEE. This CDR3 comprises 15 residues. The CDR3: CASSVRGGYQETQYF. The entire variable domain, with the rest obtained from reference TRBV9 and TRBJ2-5, is as follows: DSGVTQTPKHLITATGQRVTLRCSPRSGDLSVYWYQQSLDQGLQFLIQYYNGEERAKGNILERFSAQQFPDLHSELNLSSLELGDSALYFCASSVRGGYQETQYFGPGTRLLVL.

V usage is TRBV12-3 or TRBV12-4 and J usage is TRBJ1-6; TCRdb indicates TRBD1, and absent DNA this call remains unverified. This CDR3 has 14 amino acids. The CDR3 loop reads CASSSGQVGSPLHF.

The rearrangement joins TRBV5-1 to TRBJ1-2; TCRdb's assignment of TRBD1 cannot be checked, as there is no DNA. The CDR3 spans 15 residues. Per the germline V gene, CDR1 is SGHRS and CDR2 is YFSETQ. This chain's CDR3 is CASSLPGTGIYGYTF. Full variable domain (remainder filled in from reference TRBV5-1 and TRBJ1-2): KAGVTQTPRYLIKTRGQQVTLSCSPISGHRSVSWYQQTPGQGLQFLFEYFSETQRNKGNFPGRFSGRQFSNSRSEMNVSTLELGDSALYLCASSLPGTGIYGYTFGSGTRLTVV.

The CDR3 loop is CASSSAVYTEAFF. The rearrangement links TRBV5-1 to TRBJ1-1. The length of the CDR3 is 13 residues. Germline CDR1 reads SGHRS; CDR2 reads YFSETQ.

The rearrangement uses TRBV7-9 and TRBJ2-2; the D call of TRBD2 rests on TCRdb alone, since no DNA is present to check it. The CDR3 sequence is 16 residues long. Germline V gene data show CDR1 as SEHNR and CDR2 as FQNEAQ (reference sequence). The CDR3 loop reads CASSLGLRGNTGELFF. The entire variable domain, with the rest obtained from reference TRBV7-9 and TRBJ2-2, is as follows: DTGVSQNPRHKITKRGQNVTFRCDPISEHNRLYWYRQTLGQGPEFLTYFQNEAQLEKSRLLSDRFSAERPKGSFSTLEIQRTEQGDSAMYLCASSLGLRGNTGELFFGEGSRLTVL.

The chain has TRBV3-1 and TRBJ1-2; the TRBD1 assignment by TCRdb is unverifiable without DNA. This CDR3 has 15 amino acids. Looked up from germline, CDR1 is LGHDT and CDR2 is YNNKEL (reference sequence). This CDR3 is CASSQAGGAGYGYTF.

V gene TRBV11-2 combines with J gene TRBJ2-1; the TCRdb call, TRBD2, lacks DNA for checking. The CDR3 extends over 17 amino acids. Germline-derived CDR1 and CDR2 are SGHAT and FQNNGV. The CDR3 is CASSTGYSGGPNNEQFF.

This sequence joins TRBV7-8 and TRBJ2-7; TCRdb designates TRBD1, a call that cannot be tested without DNA. CDR1 is SGHVS and CDR2 is FQNEAQ in the germline V gene. This CDR3 comprises 15 residues. The CDR3 sequence is CASSFIWTGPYEQYF.

The chain combines TRBV2 with TRBJ2-2. Germline-derived CDR1 and CDR2 are SNHLY and FYNNEI. The CDR3 is made up of 12 amino acids. The CDR3: CASSEGVGELFF.

V and J are TRBV5-1 and TRBJ1-3; TCRdb proposes TRBD1, but this gene call is untestable without DNA. Germline V gene sequence: CDR1 SGHRS, CDR2 YFSETQ. The CDR3 is made up of 17 amino acids. This CDR3 is CASSLDLRGTTGNTIYF.

The chain couples TRBV24-1 to TRBJ2-5; the TCRdb D gene call, TRBD1, has no DNA to confirm it. Germline V gene sequence: CDR1 KGHDR, CDR2 SFDVKD. The CDR3 has 14 amino acids. CDR3 sequence: CATSDPRDRETQYF.

The CDR3 loop is CSASKIPQGSNNSPLHF. The rearrangement uses TRBV20-1 and TRBJ1-6. Germline CDR1 DFQATT, CDR2 SNEGSKA (reference sequence). The CDR3 totals 17 residues.

The chain joins TRBV18 to TRBJ1-6; the TCRdb call, TRBD1, lacks DNA for checking. Per the germline V gene, CDR1 is KGHSH and CDR2 is LQKENI. The length of the CDR3 is 13 residues. The CDR3 protein is CASSPETVSPLHF.

The chain has TRBV7-9 and TRBJ1-2; TCRdb designates TRBD1, a call that cannot be tested without DNA. Germline V CDR1 and CDR2: SEHNR, FQNEAQ (reference sequence). The CDR3 extends over 16 amino acids. The CDR3: CASSLHGTGGLVGYTF. The full variable domain, completed using reference TRBV7-9 and TRBJ1-2, is DTGVSQNPRHKITKRGQNVTFRCDPISEHNRLYWYRQTLGQGPEFLTYFQNEAQLEKSRLLSDRFSAERPKGSFSTLEIQRTEQGDSAMYLCASSLHGTGGLVGYTFGSGTRLTVV.

The V gene is TRBV7-2, the J gene TRBJ2-3; TCRdb calls TRBD2, which cannot be checked without DNA. Germline V lookup: CDR1 SGHTA, CDR2 FQGNSA. CDR3 size: 16 residues. CDR3 residues: CASSPLLAGGRNTQYF.

The rearrangement links TRBV24-1 to TRBJ1-1; the D gene TCRdb calls, TRBD1, cannot be checked with no DNA. From germline, CDR1 is KGHDR and CDR2 SFDVKD. The CDR3 has 15 residues. CDR3 protein: CATSDLLSGGTEAFF.

The chain employs TRBV5-1 and TRBJ1-5; TCRdb's assignment of TRBD1 cannot be checked, as there is no DNA. The CDR3 runs to 14 residues. Per the germline V gene, CDR1 is SGHRS and CDR2 is YFSETQ. CDR3 residues: CASSLTGPNQPQHF.

This chain connects TRBV27 to TRBJ1-1; TCRdb returns TRBD1, unconfirmable since there is no DNA. The length of the CDR3 is 15 residues. CDR1 MNHEY and CDR2 SMNVEV come from the germline V gene (reference sequence). CDR3 sequence: CASSKQGCLNTEAFF.

V and J are TRBV30 and TRBJ1-6. This CDR3 contains 13 residues. Germline V CDR1 and CDR2: GTSNPN, SVGIG (reference sequence). CDR3 sequence: CAWRGQGNSPLHF.

This chain connects TRBV6-1 to TRBJ2-3; as DNA is missing, the TRBD1 call by TCRdb cannot be tested. Germline loops: CDR1 MNHNS, CDR2 SASEGT. The CDR3 length is 14 residues. CDR3 protein: CASSRTGKLDTQYF.